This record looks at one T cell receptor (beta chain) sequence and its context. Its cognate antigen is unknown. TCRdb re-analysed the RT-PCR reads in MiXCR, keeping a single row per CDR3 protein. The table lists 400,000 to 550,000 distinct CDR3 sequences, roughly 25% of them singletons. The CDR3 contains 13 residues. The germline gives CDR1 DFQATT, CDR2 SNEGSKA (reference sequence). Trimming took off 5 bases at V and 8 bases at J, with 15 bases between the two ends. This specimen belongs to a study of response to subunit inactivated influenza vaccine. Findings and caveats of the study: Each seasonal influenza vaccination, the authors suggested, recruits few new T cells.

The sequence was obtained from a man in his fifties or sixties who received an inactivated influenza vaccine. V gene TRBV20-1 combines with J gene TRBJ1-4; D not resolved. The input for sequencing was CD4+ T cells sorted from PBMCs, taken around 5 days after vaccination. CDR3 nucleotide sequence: TGCAGTGCTCAAGGGTCAACGGGCGAAAAACTGTTTTTT. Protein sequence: CSAQGSTGEKLFF.